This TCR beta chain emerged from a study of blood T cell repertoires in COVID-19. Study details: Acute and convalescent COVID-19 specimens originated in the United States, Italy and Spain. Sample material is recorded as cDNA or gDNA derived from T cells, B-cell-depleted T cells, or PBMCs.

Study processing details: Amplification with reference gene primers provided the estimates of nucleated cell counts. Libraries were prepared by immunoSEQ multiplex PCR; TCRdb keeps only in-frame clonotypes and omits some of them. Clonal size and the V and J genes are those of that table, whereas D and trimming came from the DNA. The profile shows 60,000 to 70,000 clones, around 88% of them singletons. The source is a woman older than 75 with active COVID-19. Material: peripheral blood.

The chain's CDR3 is CASSLTAGAGDTQYF. The CDR3, as DNA: TGTGCCAGCAGCTTAACGGCGGGGGCGGGAGATACGCAGTATTTT. The chain carries TRBV11-2 and TRBJ2-3; D might be TRBD2 (7 bases). CDR1 is SGHAT, CDR2 FQNNGV, per germline. V was pared by 2 bases and J by 5 bases, with 14 bases between. The CDR3 covers 15 residues. Looking up the rest from reference TRBV11-2 and TRBJ2-3 gives the full variable domain: EAGVAQSPRYKIIEKRQSVAFWCNPISGHATLYWYQQILGQGPKLLIQFQNNGVVDDSQLPKDRFSAERLKGVDSTLKIQPAKLEDSAVYLCASSLTAGAGDTQYFGPGTRLTVL.